The source of this TCR beta chain is a study of blood T cell repertoires in COVID-19. Study details: The samples span acute and convalescent COVID-19 from the United States, Italy and Spain. Sample material is recorded as cDNA or gDNA derived from T cells, B-cell-depleted T cells, or PBMCs.

This clone was seen only a few times. CDR3 size: 15 residues. Losses at the gene ends were 4 bases for V and 1 base for J; bases not matched to a gene: 6. CDR1 and CDR2 (germline): SGDLS, YYNGEE. Authors' processing steps: Estimation of nucleated cell counts relied on the amplification of reference gene primers. Profiled with immunoSEQ multiplex PCR; TCRdb holds only in-frame clones, not every one. V and J calls and clone size are given by that table; D and trimming were obtained from the DNA. There are about 120,000 clones in the sample; approximately 80% occur only once, and 9.5% to 13% lies in the top ten.

The chain combines TRBV9 with TRBJ1-1, with 8 bases aligning to TRBD1. The clonotype originates from a human donor in a cohort sampled during active COVID-19. The specimen was peripheral blood. DNA of the CDR3: TGTGCCAGCAGCCCCCCCGACAGGGGGAACACTGAAGCTTTCTTT. It specifies CASSPPDRGNTEAFF. Full variable domain (missing parts from reference TRBV9 and TRBJ1-1): DSGVTQTPKHLITATGQRVTLRCSPRSGDLSVYWYQQSLDQGLQFLIQYYNGEERAKGNILERFSAQQFPDLHSELNLSSLELGDSALYFCASSPPDRGNTEAFFGQGTRLTVV.